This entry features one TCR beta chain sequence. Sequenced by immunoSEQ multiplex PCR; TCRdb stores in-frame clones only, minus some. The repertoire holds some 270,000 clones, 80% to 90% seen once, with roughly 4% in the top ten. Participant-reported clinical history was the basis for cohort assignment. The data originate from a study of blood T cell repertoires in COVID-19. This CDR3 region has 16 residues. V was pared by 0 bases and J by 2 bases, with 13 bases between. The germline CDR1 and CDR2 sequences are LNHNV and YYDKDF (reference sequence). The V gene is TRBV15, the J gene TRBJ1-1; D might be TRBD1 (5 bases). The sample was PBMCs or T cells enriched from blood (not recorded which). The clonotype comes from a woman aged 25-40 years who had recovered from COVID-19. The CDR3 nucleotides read TGTGCCACCAGCAGAGACCGAGGTAGGGGTAACACTGAAGCTTTCTTT. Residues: CATSRDRGRGNTEAFF.